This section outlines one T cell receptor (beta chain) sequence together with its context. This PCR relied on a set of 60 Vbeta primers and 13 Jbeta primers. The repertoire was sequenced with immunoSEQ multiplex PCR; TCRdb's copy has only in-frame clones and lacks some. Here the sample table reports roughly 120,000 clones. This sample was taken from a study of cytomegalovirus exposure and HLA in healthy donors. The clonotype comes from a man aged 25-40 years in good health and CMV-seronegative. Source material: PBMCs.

The CDR3 nucleotides are TGCGCCAGCGGTGGGGGCACTAATTCACCCCTCCACTTT. Translating it yields CASGGGTNSPLHF. The J gene is TRBJ1-6, the V gene TRBV5-1, with D possibly TRBD1 on 6 matching bases. Trimming removed 7 bases from V and 6 bases from J, with 11 bases in between. CDR1 is SGHRS, CDR2 YFSETQ, per germline. The CDR3 is 13 amino acids.